This entry describes one T cell receptor beta chain. Its specificity is unknown. The sample belongs to a study of CXCR3-negative and CXCR3-positive naive CD8 T cells. The study made its TRB cDNA libraries by 5' RACE, adding UMI labels. TCRdb re-called the 5' RACE reads and shows each CDR3 protein once, DNA omitted. There are 150,000 to 180,000 distinct CDR3 sequences in the sample, with approximately 0.5% held by the top ten. Germline V lookup: CDR1 LNHNV, CDR2 YYDKDF (reference sequence). The CDR3 loop spans 14 amino acids. Regarding the study as a whole: TRB CDR3s of CXCR3-positive naive cells were more hydrophobic than those of CXCR3-negative naive cells. Memory CD8+ T cell repertoires were far less diverse than both naive subsets.

CD45RO-CCR7+CD27+CD95- cells counted as naive CD8+ T cells. J is TRBJ2-1 and V is TRBV15. The sequence derives from a human donor in good health. Some clones in this sample may be carry-over from other donors' samples. Input material: naive CXCR3+ CD8+ T cells from blood. Subset specified: CD45RO-CCR7+CD27+CD95- naive CD8+ T cells expressing CXCR3 (TNR3+). The chain's CDR3 is CATSSSGNYNEQFF.